A single sample gave rise to the 9 T cell receptor beta chains below, sequenced in a study of T cell changes during pregnancy in multiple sclerosis. Method: immunoSEQ multiplex PCR; TCRdb's copy keeps in-frame clones and lacks some. This sample yields about 68,000 clones, of which about nine tenths are seen a single time; around 1.4% belongs to the top ten. The source was peripheral blood, collected in the third trimester of pregnancy. The receptors stem from a female donor with multiple sclerosis, enrolled in a pregnancy study.

This clone was counted only a few times. The chain employs TRBV28 and TRBJ1-5, with 9 bases fitting TRBD1. The germline CDR1 and CDR2 sequences are MDHEN and SYDVKM. Germline trimming cut 8 bases from V and 4 bases from J; bases unmatched to any gene: 9. The CDR3 covers 15 residues. Written as DNA, the CDR3 is TGTGCCAGCGGGGATGACAGGGGGACTAATCAGCCCCAGCATTTT. As protein: CASGDDRGTNQPQHF.

In this sample, this clone turned up many times. The V gene is TRBV5-4, the J gene TRBJ2-3, with 11 bases identical to TRBD2. Germline V gives CDR1 SGHNT, CDR2 YYREEE (reference sequence). Germline trimming cut 1 base from V and 2 bases from J; bases unmatched to any gene: 6. The CDR3 runs to 17 residues. The CDR3 loop is CASSLRLAGGPTDTQYF. DNA for the CDR3: TGTGCCAGCAGCTTGAGGCTAGCGGGAGGCCCCACAGATACGCAGTATTTT.

V usage is TRBV6-1 and J usage is TRBJ1-2; maybe TRBD1 (5 bases). Trimming took off 8 bases at V and 10 bases at J, with 20 bases between the two ends. The CDR3 sequence is 13 residues long. Germline V CDR1 and CDR2: MNHNS, SASEGT. CDR3 sequence: CASWEGSISDYTF. The CDR3 DNA follows: TGTGCCAGCTGGGAGGGGTCGATTTCTGACTACACCTTC.

This rearrangement joins TRBV6-4 to TRBJ1-2; TRBD1 might be the D (5 bases). The CDR3 runs to 13 residues. Germline values: CDR1 MRHNA, CDR2 SNTAGT. Trimming took 6 bases from V and 2 from J, leaving 10 bases between them. Written as DNA, the CDR3 is TGTGCCAGCAGCGAACCAGGGAACTATGGCTACACCTTC. Translation: CASSEPGNYGYTF.

J is TRBJ2-5 and V is TRBV19, with D maybe TRBD1 (5 bases). Per the germline V gene, CDR1 is LNHDA and CDR2 is SQIVND (reference sequence). V lost 0 bases, J lost 7 bases, and 12 bases lay in between. This CDR3 has 14 residues. The CDR3 loop is CASSIDPTEGTQYF. The CDR3 coding sequence is TGTGCCAGTAGTATAGATCCGACAGAAGGGACCCAGTACTTC. The entire variable domain, with the rest obtained from reference TRBV19 and TRBJ2-5, is as follows: DGGITQSPKYLFRKEGQNVTLSCEQNLNHDAMYWYRQDPGQGLRLIYYSQIVNDFQKGDIAEGYSVSREKKESFPLTVTSAQKNPTAFYLCASSIDPTEGTQYFGPGTRLLVL.

The chain has TRBV6-5 and TRBJ1-2; possibly TRBD1 for D (6 bases). This CDR3 spans 13 amino acids. From germline, CDR1 is MNHEY and CDR2 SVGAGI. V was cut by 6 bases and J by 3 bases, with 11 bases left in between. CDR3 sequence: CASRRGQDYGYTF. As DNA, the CDR3 is TGTGCCAGCAGGAGGGGACAAGACTATGGCTACACCTTC.

The rearrangement links TRBV30 to TRBJ1-6; D is unclear. The CDR3 contains 12 residues. Between the trimmed V and J ends, which lost 0 bases and 10 bases, there was a span of 7 bases. CDR1 GTSNPN and CDR2 SVGIG come from the germline V gene (reference sequence). The CDR3 sequence is CAWSVRGSPLHF. CDR3 sequence (DNA): TGTGCCTGGAGTGTACGAGGCTCACCCCTCCACTTT.

DNA of the CDR3: TGTGCCAGCTCACCCCGAGTGGAAGGAGGGTACGAGCAGTACTTC. Amino acid sequence: CASSPRVEGGYEQYF. This rearrangement joins TRBV18 to TRBJ2-7, with D maybe TRBD2 (6 bases). With 3 bases removed from V and 4 bases from J, the gap between germline ends came to 16 bases. Germline CDR1 reads KGHSH; CDR2 reads LQKENI. The CDR3 spans 15 residues.

This chain uses TRBV12-5 with TRBJ1-1; 8 bases are shared with TRBD1. The J segment lost 3 bases and the V segment lost 0 bases, leaving 9 bases of the junction unmatched. CDR1 and CDR2 (germline): LGHNT, FRNRAP. The CDR3 totals 17 residues. In DNA, the CDR3 is TGTGCTAGTGGTTTGGTGGCATGGGGACAGGCGGACACTGAAGCTTTCTTT. As protein: CASGLVAWGQADTEAFF. Full variable domain (remainder filled in from reference TRBV12-5 and TRBJ1-1): DARVTQTPRHKVTEMGQEVTMRCQPILGHNTVFWYRQTMMQGLELLAYFRNRAPLDDSGMPKDRFSAEMPDATLATLKIQPSEPRDSAVYFCASGLVAWGQADTEAFFGQGTRLTVV.